This TCR beta chain originates from a study of blood T cells in healthy people across ages. Sample-barcoded 5' priming and a J-beta primer mix drove a second PCR of roughly 6 to 12 cycles. Every single cDNA molecule received a tag from a template-switch adaptor with 12 random nucleotides. TCRdb fed the 5' RACE reads into MiXCR, producing one record per CDR3 protein. The table includes about 830,000 distinct CDR3 sequences, around 68% detected once. Study-level results: Because donor CMV status was unknown, expanded clonotype changes were possibly confounded. Older age went with lower TCR beta diversity per million T cells, in a roughly linear way. Unsorted PBMCs blocked a conclusive comparison of naive and antigen-experienced cells.

CDR3 length: 15 residues. V shed 1 base, J shed 5 bases, and the junction held 6 bases outside the gene matches. Germline V gene data show CDR1 as SGHRS and CDR2 as YFSETQ. This clonotype came up many times. The antigen is undetermined. This TCR derives from a man aged 25 to 40 in good health. The sequenced material came from blood. The gene calls are TRBV5-1 and TRBJ2-7; 10 bases agree with TRBD1. The CDR3 nucleotides read TGCGCCAGCAGCTTGATGGGACAGGGGAAGAACGAGCAGTACTTC. It translates to CASSLMGQGKNEQYF.